Listed here are 10 T cell receptor beta chains from one sample, sequenced in a study of cytomegalovirus exposure and HLA in healthy donors. Primers: 60 Vbeta forward and 13 Jbeta reverse. Measured with immunoSEQ multiplex PCR; TCRdb has only the in-frame clones, and not every one. The sample has 120,000 or so clones, about 10% seen once; the top ten hold approximately 4.4%. What was sequenced was PBMCs. These receptors were taken from a woman aged 18-29 years in good health and CMV-seropositive.

This clone has only a few counts. The V gene is TRBV4-2, the J gene TRBJ2-7; D is possibly TRBD2 (6 bases). V dropped 0 bases and J dropped 4 bases, with 13 bases sitting between them. Germline V gene sequence: CDR1 LGHNA, CDR2 YNFKEQ. The length of the CDR3 is 15 residues. Written as DNA, the CDR3 is TGTGCCAGCAGCCAAGATCTGACGGGAGCTTACGAGCAGTACTTC. It yields the protein CASSQDLTGAYEQYF.

This clone was recorded a few times. The V and J genes are TRBV11-2 and TRBJ2-1; possibly TRBD2 for D (6 bases). The CDR3 runs 13 residues. The germline V gene encodes CDR1 SGHAT and CDR2 FQNNGV. Deletions cut 1 base from V and 7 bases from J, with 8 bases between. The CDR3 protein is CASSLALANEQFF. Here the CDR3 DNA reads TGTGCCAGCAGCTTAGCCCTAGCGAATGAGCAGTTCTTC.

This clone came up a few times. The chain combines TRBV30 with TRBJ1-4, with D perhaps matching TRBD1 (5 bases). Germline V CDR1 and CDR2: GTSNPN, SVGIG (reference sequence). There are 12 residues in the CDR3. Between the trimmed V and J ends, which lost 5 bases and 10 bases, there was a span of 14 bases. The CDR3 nucleotides are TGTGCCTGGGGGGCGGCCCGTGGAAAACTGTTTTTT. Encoded protein: CAWGAARGKLFF. Full variable domain (rest looked up from reference TRBV30 and TRBJ1-4): SQTIHQWPATLVQPVGSPLSLECTVEGTSNPNLYWYRQAAGRGLQLLFYSVGIGQISSEVPQNLSASRPQDRQFILSSKKLLLSDSGFYLCAWGAARGKLFFGSGTQLSVL.

The rearrangement links TRBV27 to TRBJ2-2; perhaps TRBD2 as D (5 bases). The V gene's germline CDR1 is MNHEY and CDR2 SMNVEV (reference sequence). With 8 bases removed from V and 7 bases from J, the gap between germline ends came to 17 bases. This CDR3 comprises 14 residues. CDR3 in amino acids: CASGGLSLVGELFF. CDR3 sequence (DNA): TGTGCCAGCGGAGGACTTTCCTTGGTCGGGGAGCTGTTTTTT.

A remark on this clone: Mismatch with germline at one junction end may stem from a read error. Other DNA sequences in the sample encode the same CDR3. CDR3 bases: TGCGCCTGGAGTAGATCGATAGGGGGGGCGCGCCCCGGGGAGCTGTTTTTT. This codes for CAWSRSIGGARPGELFF. The chain employs TRBV30 and TRBJ2-2, with D possibly matching TRBD2 (7 bases). Germline V gene data show CDR1 as GTSNPN and CDR2 as SVGIG (reference sequence). This CDR3 has 17 amino acids.

This clone was seen a handful of times. The J gene is TRBJ2-7, the V gene TRBV18, with a tentative D call TRBD2 (5 bases). Deletions cut 2 bases from V and 7 bases from J, with 21 bases between. The CDR3 runs to 16 residues. CDR1 is KGHSH, CDR2 LQKENI, per germline. CDR3: CASSPVVSSSSGEQYF. The CDR3 DNA reads TGTGCCAGCTCACCAGTAGTTAGCAGCAGCTCGGGGGAGCAGTACTTC.

The rearrangement joins TRBV6-1 to TRBJ1-5; 10 bases are a match to TRBD1. The CDR3 runs 13 residues. After removal of 9 bases from V and 7 bases from J, the junction contained 6 bases not matched to a gene. Germline V gene sequence: CDR1 MNHNS, CDR2 SASEGT. The CDR3 loop is CASLGQGWQPQHF. CDR3 DNA: TGTGCCAGTCTGGGACAGGGGTGGCAGCCCCAGCATTTT.

This clone was picked up a small number of times. This chain connects TRBV5-4 to TRBJ2-2, with 9 nucleotides matching TRBD1. The CDR3 is 16 residues long. CDR1 SGHNT and CDR2 YYREEE come from the germline V gene (reference sequence). V was pared by 4 bases and J by 1 base, with 5 bases of the junction left unmatched. The CDR3 reads CASSDTGGLNTGELFF. CDR3 nucleotides: TGTGCCAGCAGCGATACAGGGGGCTTGAACACCGGGGAGCTGTTTTTT.

This sequence joins TRBV9 and TRBJ2-1, with a weak D call TRBD2 (6 bases). CDR3 length: 15 amino acids. In germline, CDR1 is SGDLS, CDR2 YYNGEE. V was clipped by 3 bases and J by 3 bases, with 13 bases between them. CDR3 protein: CASSAYDGSYNEQFF. The DNA of the CDR3 is TGTGCCAGCAGCGCCTACGACGGGAGCTACAATGAGCAGTTCTTC.

The chain couples TRBV2 to TRBJ1-3; D gene ambiguous. V gave up 8 bases and J gave up 0 bases, with 8 bases separating them. The CDR3 covers 13 residues. Looked up from germline, CDR1 is SNHLY and CDR2 is FYNNEI. Here the CDR3 DNA reads TGTGCCAGCTATAGAGCCTCTGGAAACACCATATATTTT. Translation gives CASYRASGNTIYF.